Listed here are 27 T cell receptor beta chains from one sample, sequenced in a study of long-term antiretroviral therapy in people with HIV. Assay version v3.0 of immunoSEQ was used, and it was run at survey level. Only in-frame clones appear in the TCRdb table, and some are missing; sequencing was by immunoSEQ multiplex PCR. The repertoire holds under 20,000 clones, with about 85% as singletons. This specimen was unsorted PBMCs, taken less than 1.3 years before starting antiretroviral therapy. Receptors originate from a man aged 30-40 years with HIV.

This clone was seen a few times. CDR3 bases: TGTGCCGTTGAGGAGGGGGTCTACGAGCAGTACTTC. This translates into CAVEEGVYEQYF. V usage is TRBV7-9 and J usage is TRBJ2-7, with D perhaps being TRBD1 or TRBD2 (6 bases each). Germline V gene lookup returns CDR1 SEHNR and CDR2 FQNEAQ (reference sequence). V lost 11 bases, J lost 3 bases, and 14 bases lay in between. The CDR3 contains 12 residues.

V usage is TRBV27 and J usage is TRBJ2-1; either TRBD1 or TRBD2 may supply D (5 bases each). The ends were cut back, 0 bases at V and 2 bases at J, with 5 bases in the middle. The CDR3 runs to 14 residues. Germline-derived CDR1 and CDR2 are MNHEY and SMNVEV (reference sequence). CDR3 loop: CASSLSGAYNEQFF. The CDR3, as DNA: TGTGCCAGCAGTTTATCGGGGGCCTACAATGAGCAGTTCTTC.

The chain is built from TRBV5-1 and TRBJ1-3; 7 nucleotides match TRBD1. The V segment lost 3 bases and the J segment 3 bases; nucleotides outside the gene matches: 12. This CDR3 has 17 amino acids. Germline CDR1 reads SGHRS; CDR2 reads YFSETQ. The CDR3 DNA is TGCGCCAGCAGCTCATCACCAACGACAGGGATTGGAAACACCATATATTTT. Protein: CASSSSPTTGIGNTIYF. Full variable domain (remainder filled in from reference TRBV5-1 and TRBJ1-3): KAGVTQTPRYLIKTRGQQVTLSCSPISGHRSVSWYQQTPGQGLQFLFEYFSETQRNKGNFPGRFSGRQFSNSRSEMNVSTLELGDSALYLCASSSSPTTGIGNTIYFGEGSWLTVV.

The genes are TRBV4-3 and TRBJ2-7, with no clear D. Germline V gives CDR1 LGHNA, CDR2 YSLEER. Trimming shortened V by 1 base and J by 6 bases, and 10 bases separated the two germline ends. This CDR3 is built from 13 residues. The CDR3 region has the DNA TGCGCCAGCAGCCAAGGGGCGTTCTCCGAGCAGTACTTC. Its protein product is CASSQGAFSEQYF.

This clone came up once. J is TRBJ2-7 and V is TRBV7-8; tentatively, D is TRBD1 (5 bases). Deletions cut 5 bases from V and 2 bases from J, with 10 bases between. The CDR3 contains 13 residues. The V gene's germline CDR1 is SGHVS and CDR2 FQNEAQ. CDR3 coding DNA: TGTGCCAGCAGCGGGGCAGGGCCCTACGAGCAGTACTTC. It codes for CASSGAGPYEQYF.

This sequence joins TRBV5-6 and TRBJ1-4; D might be TRBD1 (6 bases). CDR1 and CDR2 from the germline V gene are SGHDT and YYEEEE. The CDR3 spans 14 residues. V lost 5 bases and J 5 bases, leaving 13 bases between the germline ends. DNA for the CDR3: TGTGCCAGCAGTTCCGGGACAAAAAATGAAAAACTGTTTTTT. Its protein product is CASSSGTKNEKLFF.

The chain joins TRBV9 to TRBJ2-2; 7 bases fit TRBD2. Germline assignment: CDR1 SGDLS and CDR2 YYNGEE. The CDR3 sequence is 16 residues long. After removal of 0 bases from V and 13 bases from J, the junction contained 15 bases not matched to a gene. The CDR3 region is CASSVGGGLAFSSLFF. CDR3 coding DNA: TGTGCCAGCAGCGTAGGGGGGGGTCTAGCCTTTAGCTCGCTGTTTTTT.

This chain joins TRBV11-3 and TRBJ2-3; a weak D match, TRBD2 (5 bases). The CDR3 runs 13 residues. Germline assignment: CDR1 SGHNT and CDR2 YENEEA. Trimming took off 4 bases at V and 10 bases at J, with 15 bases between the two ends. DNA of the CDR3: TGTGCCAGCAGCTCCCGGGGTCCCGAGGCGCAGTATTTT. This encodes CASSSRGPEAQYF. Complete variable domain (other parts from reference TRBV11-3 and TRBJ2-3): EAGVVQSPRYKIIEKKQPVAFWCNPISGHNTLYWYLQNLGQGPELLIRYENEEAVDDSQLPKDRFSAERLKGVDSTLKIQPAELGDSAVYLCASSSRGPEAQYFGPGTRLTVL.

This chain joins TRBV29-1 and TRBJ1-2; D remains ambiguous. V was shortened by 1 base and J by 0 bases, with 15 bases between the two germline ends. The CDR3 spans 16 residues. Germline CDR1 SQVTM, CDR2 ANQGSEA. CDR3 sequence (DNA): TGCAGCGTTGAAGGATGGGCAGACCTTACTAACTATGGCTACACCTTC. It translates to CSVEGWADLTNYGYTF.

The CDR3 protein is CASSLGSHSRGGAEAFF. The CDR3 coding sequence is TGTGCCAGTAGTCTAGGGAGCCACAGCAGGGGCGGCGCTGAAGCTTTCTTT. This rearrangement joins TRBV19 to TRBJ1-1; D is perhaps TRBD1 (6 bases). Germline V CDR1 and CDR2: LNHDA, SQIVND (reference sequence). The length of the CDR3 is 17 residues. Trimming took off 5 bases at V and 6 bases at J, with 25 bases between the two ends.

The rearrangement links TRBV5-4 to TRBJ2-2; D is uncertain. V lost 6 bases and J lost 6, with 9 bases in between. Germline values: CDR1 SGHNT, CDR2 YYREEE (reference sequence). The CDR3 extends over 12 amino acids. The CDR3 loop reads CASISGSGELFF. CDR3 in DNA: TGTGCCAGCATTTCTGGATCCGGGGAGCTGTTTTTT.

J is TRBJ1-5 and V is TRBV7-2; no clear D. Germline CDR1 and CDR2: SGHTA and FQGNSA. The CDR3 is 14 amino acids. V shed 6 bases and J shed 3 bases, with 12 bases lying between them. The CDR3 region is CASSQEFSNQPQHF. CDR3 DNA sequence: TGTGCCAGCAGTCAGGAATTCTCCAATCAGCCCCAGCATTTT.

This sequence joins TRBV9 and TRBJ2-1; 15 bases agree with TRBD2. V trimming: 0 bases; J trimming: 7 bases; junction bases outside the gene matches: 8. Germline assignment: CDR1 SGDLS and CDR2 YYNGEE. The CDR3 sequence is 18 residues long. CDR3 in amino acids: CASSVAFGGLAGGNEQFF. The CDR3, as DNA: TGTGCCAGCAGCGTAGCATTCGGAGGACTAGCGGGGGGGAATGAGCAGTTCTTC.

This clone has a handful of counts. V gene TRBV10-3 combines with J gene TRBJ1-1, with no clear D. The CDR3 covers 14 residues. Germline V gene lookup returns CDR1 ENHRY and CDR2 SYGVKD. Trimming took 9 bases from V and 4 from J, leaving 18 bases between them. The CDR3 loop reads CAINRAGLGTEAFF. CDR3 DNA sequence: TGTGCCATTAACCGGGCCGGGTTGGGCACTGAAGCTTTCTTT.

The chain combines TRBV27 with TRBJ2-7; D is unresolved. V shed 6 bases and J shed 2 bases, with 8 bases lying between them. Germline loops: CDR1 MNHEY, CDR2 SMNVEV (reference sequence). The length of the CDR3 is 12 residues. The CDR3 nucleotides read TGTGCCAGCAGGGGTTATCCCTACGAGCAGTACTTC. This translates into CASRGYPYEQYF.

The V and J genes are TRBV5-1 and TRBJ2-7; 10 nucleotides line up with TRBD1. V trimming: 0 bases; J trimming: 2 bases; junction bases outside the gene matches: 5. This CDR3 has 16 residues. Germline loops: CDR1 SGHRS, CDR2 YFSETQ. In DNA form, the CDR3 reads TGCGCCAGCAGCTTGGCGACAGGGGGCCCACCCTACGAGCAGTACTTC. Translating it yields CASSLATGGPPYEQYF.

In this sample, this clone turned up once. As DNA, the CDR3 is TGTGCCAGCAGTTCCTTTAAAGACCGACACAAAAACATTCAGTACTTC. Protein product: CASSSFKDRHKNIQYF. The chain employs TRBV27 and TRBJ2-4, with D unresolved. The CDR3 is 16 amino acids. The germline V gene has CDR1 MNHEY and CDR2 SMNVEV (reference sequence). V lost 4 bases and J lost 3, with 16 bases in between.

This chain uses TRBV18 with TRBJ1-4; D perhaps matches TRBD1 (5 bases). The CDR3 length is 15 residues. Germline loops: CDR1 KGHSH, CDR2 LQKENI. Trimming cost V 3 bases and J 6 bases, with 14 bases left between them. The CDR3, as DNA: TGTGCCAGCTCACCCGATGGGGGGAGGCATGAAAAACTGTTTTTT. Translating it yields CASSPDGGRHEKLFF.

J is TRBJ2-3 and V is TRBV27; 10 positions match TRBD1. The junction had 2 bases not matched to a gene; V was cut back by 2 bases and J by 3 bases. The germline V gene encodes CDR1 MNHEY and CDR2 SMNVEV (reference sequence). There are 15 residues in the CDR3. CDR3 sequence: CASSLPGQGTDTQYF. In DNA form, the CDR3 reads TGTGCCAGCAGTTTACCGGGACAGGGGACAGATACGCAGTATTTT.

The J gene is TRBJ2-1, the V gene TRBV7-9; 9 bases align to TRBD2. Germline lookup yields CDR1 SEHNR and CDR2 FQNEAQ (reference sequence). Trimming removed 6 bases from V and 5 bases from J; junction bases left unmatched: 8. This CDR3 contains 15 residues. CDR3 region: CASRRLAEGDNEQFF. CDR3 bases: TGTGCCAGCAGGCGACTAGCGGAGGGGGACAATGAGCAGTTCTTC.

The chain employs TRBV27 and TRBJ1-2; no reliable D call. Germline values: CDR1 MNHEY, CDR2 SMNVEV (reference sequence). The CDR3 extends over 14 amino acids. V shed 0 bases and J shed 0 bases, with 5 bases lying between them. Here the CDR3 reads CASSLSIANYGYTF. The CDR3 region has the DNA TGTGCCAGCAGTTTATCCATAGCTAACTATGGCTACACCTTC.

V and J are TRBV9 and TRBJ2-7; 7 bases are a match to TRBD2. Looked up from germline, CDR1 is SGDLS and CDR2 is YYNGEE. With 4 bases clipped from V and 7 bases from J, the junction kept 5 bases outside the gene matches. The CDR3 runs to 12 residues. CDR3 protein: CASSNGRGEQYF. The CDR3, as DNA: TGTGCCAGCAGCAATGGGAGGGGAGAGCAGTACTTC.

The rearrangement joins TRBV5-4 to TRBJ2-7; TRBD1 matches at 7 bases. Germline V CDR1 and CDR2: SGHNT, YYREEE (reference sequence). V was pared by 4 bases and J by 1 base, with 5 bases of the junction left unmatched. The CDR3 runs to 14 residues. The CDR3 loop is CASSPPGQSYEQYF. The CDR3 DNA reads TGTGCCAGCAGCCCCCCGGGACAGTCCTACGAGCAGTACTTC.

The chain has TRBV7-8 and TRBJ1-2, with D possibly being TRBD1 (5 bases). The germline CDR1 and CDR2 sequences are SGHVS and FQNEAQ. The CDR3 extends over 14 amino acids. Trimming shortened V by 4 bases and J by 2 bases, and 11 bases separated the two germline ends. Here the CDR3 reads CASSSNPGNYGYTF. The CDR3, as DNA: TGTGCCAGCAGCTCAAACCCAGGGAACTATGGCTACACCTTC.

This clone appeared a few times. The chain recombines TRBV4-3 with TRBJ2-2, with D perhaps TRBD1 (6 bases). Trimming took off 0 bases at V and 8 bases at J, with 16 bases between the two ends. This CDR3 is 16 amino acids long. Looked up from germline, CDR1 is LGHNA and CDR2 is YSLEER. CDR3 sequence: CASSQDPHRESGELFF. The CDR3 nucleotides read TGCGCCAGCAGCCAAGATCCCCACAGGGAGTCGGGGGAGCTGTTTTTT.

This sequence joins TRBV7-9 and TRBJ1-6; D remains ambiguous. The V end lost 8 bases, the J end lost 10 bases, and 15 bases lay between the germline ends. CDR1 and CDR2 (germline): SEHNR, FQNEAQ (reference sequence). The CDR3 has 13 amino acids. The CDR3 region has the DNA TGTGCCAGCGCCCCGCCCGACGGCTCACCCCTCCACTTT. Its protein is CASAPPDGSPLHF.

This chain uses TRBV18 with TRBJ1-5; TRBD1 matches 8 bases. Germline loops: CDR1 KGHSH, CDR2 LQKENI. The CDR3 loop spans 13 amino acids. Trimming cost V 3 bases and J 6 bases; bases outside gene matches: 1. The DNA for the CDR3 is TGTGCCAGCTCACCGGACAGGGCTCAGCCCCAGCATTTT. Protein: CASSPDRAQPQHF. The full variable domain, in which reference TRBV18 and TRBJ1-5 provide the parts outside the CDR3, is NAGVMQNPRHLVRRRGQEARLRCSPMKGHSHVYWYRQLPEEGLKFMVYLQKENIIDESGMPKERFSAEFPKEGPSILRIQQVVRGDSAAYFCASSPDRAQPQHFGDGTRLSIL.